A single TCR beta chain is shown here with its context. Its antigen remains unknown. Selected positively for CCR7 and CD45RO-negative, naive CD8 cells excluded terminally differentiated effector memory CD45RA+ cells. These data belong to a study of shared clonotypes between healthy human individuals. Turning to the study itself: Each donor's CD4 naive and CD4 memory cells filled three plates apiece, CD8 naive two, and CD8 memory one.

Study-wide points: On the whole, naive subsets had larger estimated richness than memory subsets had. Only blood samples were collected, and tissue repertoires likely differ.

TCRdb's copy holds only in-frame clones and misses some; the assay was immunoSEQ multiplex PCR. The sample includes under 850,000 clones, about 92% of them seen just once. Trimming left V 2 bases short and J 0 bases short, with 8 bases between. From germline, CDR1 is MNHEY and CDR2 SVGAGI. CDR3 length equals 15 residues. The sequenced sample consisted of naive CD8+ T cells sorted from blood. V and J are TRBV6-5 and TRBJ2-1; D gene uncertain. The sequence was obtained from a man aged 25-45 years in good health. CDR3 DNA sequence: TGTGCCAGCAGTTACGGGCCAGTCTCCTACAATGAGCAGTTCTTC. Protein product: CASSYGPVSYNEQFF.